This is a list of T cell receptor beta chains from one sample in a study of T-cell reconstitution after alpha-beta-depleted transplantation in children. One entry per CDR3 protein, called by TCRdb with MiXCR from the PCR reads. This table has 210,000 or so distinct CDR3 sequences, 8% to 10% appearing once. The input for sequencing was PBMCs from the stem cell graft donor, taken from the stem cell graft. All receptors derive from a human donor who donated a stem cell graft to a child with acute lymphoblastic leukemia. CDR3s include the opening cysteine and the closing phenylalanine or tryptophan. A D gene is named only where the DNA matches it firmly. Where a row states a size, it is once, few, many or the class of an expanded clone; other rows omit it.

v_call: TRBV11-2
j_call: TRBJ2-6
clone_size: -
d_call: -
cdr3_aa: CASSLSLTMGSGANVLTF
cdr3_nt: TGTGCCAGCAGCTTAAGCCTCACCATGGGCTCTGGGGCCAACGTCCTGACTTTC

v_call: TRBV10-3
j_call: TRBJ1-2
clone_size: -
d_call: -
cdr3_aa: CAILVSGHGYTF
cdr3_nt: TGTGCCATCTTGGTTTCGGGGCATGGCTACACCTTC

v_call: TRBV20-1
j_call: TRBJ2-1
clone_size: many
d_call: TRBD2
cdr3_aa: CSVDPGGVNEQFF
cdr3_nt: TGCAGTGTTGATCCGGGGGGGGTAAATGAGCAGTTCTTC

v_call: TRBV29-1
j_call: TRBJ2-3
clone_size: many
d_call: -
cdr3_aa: CSYLPTSLRTDTQYF
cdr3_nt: TGCAGCTATCTGCCGACTAGTTTGCGGACAGATACGCAGTATTTT

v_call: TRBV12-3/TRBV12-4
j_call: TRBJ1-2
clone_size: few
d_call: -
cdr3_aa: CASSSGGDGGYTF
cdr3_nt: TGTGCCAGCAGTTCCGGAGGGGATGGTGGCTACACCTTC

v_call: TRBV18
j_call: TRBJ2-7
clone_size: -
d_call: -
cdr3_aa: CASSPYGGRGPYEQYF
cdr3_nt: TGTGCCAGCTCACCCTACGGGGGCAGGGGTCCCTACGAGCAGTACTTC

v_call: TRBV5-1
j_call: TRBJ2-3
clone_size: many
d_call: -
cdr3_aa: CASSLEPGSGTQYF
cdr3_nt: TGCGCCAGCAGCTTGGAACCAGGTTCGGGGACGCAGTATTTT

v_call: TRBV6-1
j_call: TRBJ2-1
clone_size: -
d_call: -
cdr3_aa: CASGWREAHNEQFF
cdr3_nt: TGTGCCAGCGGCTGGAGAGAGGCTCACAATGAGCAGTTCTTC

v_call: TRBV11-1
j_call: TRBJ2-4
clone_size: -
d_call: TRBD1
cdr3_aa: CASSSYLGGQVAKNIQYF
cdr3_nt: TGTGCCAGCAGCTCTTACCTCGGGGGACAGGTAGCCAAAAACATTCAGTACTTC

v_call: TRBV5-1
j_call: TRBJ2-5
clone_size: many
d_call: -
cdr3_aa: CASSFQEETQYF
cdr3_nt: TGCGCCAGCAGCTTTCAAGAAGAGACCCAGTACTTC

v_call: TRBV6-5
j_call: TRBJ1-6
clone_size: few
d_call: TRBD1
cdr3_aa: CASSYSGQPISPLHF
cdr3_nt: TGTGCCAGCAGTTACTCGGGACAGCCAATTTCACCCCTCCACTTT

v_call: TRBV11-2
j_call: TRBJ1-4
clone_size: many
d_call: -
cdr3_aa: CASSRGVNEKLFF
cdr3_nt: TGTGCCAGCAGCCGCGGCGTTAATGAAAAACTGTTTTTT

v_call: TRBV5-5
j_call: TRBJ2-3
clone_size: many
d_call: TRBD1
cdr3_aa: CASSSAGGKDTQYF
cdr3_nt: TGTGCCAGCAGCTCCGCAGGGGGTAAAGATACGCAGTATTTT

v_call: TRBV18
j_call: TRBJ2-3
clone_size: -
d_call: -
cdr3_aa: CASSQLGQPYNTQYF
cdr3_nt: TGTGCCAGCTCACAACTTGGACAGCCCTATAATACGCAGTATTTT

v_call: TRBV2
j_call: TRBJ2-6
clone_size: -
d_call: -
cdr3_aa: CASYGTARSGANVLTF
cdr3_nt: TGTGCCAGTTACGGGACGGCACGCTCTGGGGCCAACGTCCTGACTTTC

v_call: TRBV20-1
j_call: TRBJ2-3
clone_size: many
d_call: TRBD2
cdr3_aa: CSAFRAGGGDTQYF
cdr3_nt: TGCAGTGCCTTCAGAGCGGGGGGTGGGGATACGCAGTATTTT

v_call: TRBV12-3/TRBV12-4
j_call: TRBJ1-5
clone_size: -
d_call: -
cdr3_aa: CASSPILGTSNQPQHF
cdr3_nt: TGTGCCAGCAGTCCTATTCTGGGCACGAGCAATCAGCCCCAGCATTTT

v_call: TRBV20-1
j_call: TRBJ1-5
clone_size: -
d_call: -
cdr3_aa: CSARRTSNQPQHF
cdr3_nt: TGCAGTGCTCGCCGGACGAGCAATCAGCCCCAGCATTTT

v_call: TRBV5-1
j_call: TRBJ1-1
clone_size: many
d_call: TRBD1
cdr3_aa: CASSLVTGGNTEAFF
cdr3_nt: TGCGCCAGCAGCTTGGTCACAGGGGGTAACACTGAAGCTTTCTTT

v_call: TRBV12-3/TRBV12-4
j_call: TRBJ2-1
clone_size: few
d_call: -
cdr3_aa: CASTPRAREQFF
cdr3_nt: TGTGCCAGCACTCCCCGGGCTAGGGAGCAGTTCTTC

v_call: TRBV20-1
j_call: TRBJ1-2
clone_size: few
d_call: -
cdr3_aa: CSARDSLQGVNYGYTF
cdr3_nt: TGCAGTGCTAGAGACTCCCTCCAGGGAGTTAACTATGGCTACACCTTC

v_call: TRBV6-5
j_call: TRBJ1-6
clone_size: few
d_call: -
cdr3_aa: CASSYKESWSPLHF
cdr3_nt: TGTGCCAGCAGTTACAAAGAAAGCTGGTCACCCCTCCACTTT

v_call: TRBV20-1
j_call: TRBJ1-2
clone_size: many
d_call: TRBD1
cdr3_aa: CSARDVTGANYGYTF
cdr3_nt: TGCAGTGCTAGAGACGTAACAGGGGCTAACTATGGCTACACCTTC

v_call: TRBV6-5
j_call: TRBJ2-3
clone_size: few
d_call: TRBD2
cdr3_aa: CASSYRTSGFRDTQYF
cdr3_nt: TGTGCCAGCAGTTACCGGACTAGCGGGTTTCGTGATACGCAGTATTTT